This paragraph covers one T cell receptor beta chain sequence. Its antigen remains unidentified. It has no much larger one-base neighbor in the sample; base qualities were not kept. The entry originates in a study of OX40 agonist ivuxolimab in advanced cancers. For the wider study: Ivuxolimab was an agonistic, fully human IgG2 monoclonal antibody directed against OX40 (CD134), a costimulatory receptor. Partial responses were achieved by three dose-escalation patients, of whom one had hepatocellular carcinoma and two had cutaneous melanoma. Patients were allowed to have had prior anti-PD-1, anti-PD-L1 or anti-CTLA-4 therapy, and approximately 37% of the dose-escalation patients had been treated with checkpoint inhibitors. Of the approximately 50 patients in dose escalation, about 20 had hepatocellular carcinoma, around 15 had melanoma, 9 had renal cell carcinoma and 9 had head and neck cancer. The paper reports the monotherapy dose-escalation portion (N of about 54 patients) of the phase I ivuxolimab trial. Intravenous ivuxolimab was administered to patients every 2 weeks at six dose levels: 0.01, 0.1, 0.3, 1.5, 3 and 10 mg/kg. The dose-escalation cohort was approximately 83% male with a mean age of approximately 60 years, ranging from roughly 20 to 80. Peripheral TCRbeta sequencing aimed to test whether ivuxolimab altered TCR sequence diversity and caused clonal T-cell expansion.

To sequence the TCRbeta CDR3 region, genomic DNA was isolated from the sorted cells. The immunoSEQ Assay was used for sequencing of TCRbeta CDR3 regions. TCRdb's version of the immuneACCESS table is confined to in-frame rearrangements and falls short of the full clone set. An unresolved V gene accounts for under half of the shortfall where checked; the remainder is of unknown origin. For this sample the table gives fewer than 45,000 clones, of which about 82% were detected only once. The ten largest clones represent roughly 2.7% of the sample. General study outcomes and caveats: Antigen specificity was not determined for the clonally expanded peripheral T cells. Low levels of normalized T-cell clonal expansion were also seen in some nonresponding patients. At doses of 0.1 to 3.0 mg/kg, clonal expansion of both CD4+ and CD8+ blood T cells was observed from baseline to week 6. Partial responders in the 0.1-3.0 mg/kg groups had among the lowest normalized peripheral clonal expansion, especially among CD8+ T cells. After ivuxolimab, expanded clones were on average more numerous among CD8+ T cells than among CD4+ T cells.

Patients with a history of autoimmune disease or receiving systemic immunosuppression were excluded from the trial. Peripheral blood for TCR sequencing was collected from all dose cohorts at baseline, on cycle 4 day 1, and on cycle 7 day 1. The samples were taken from a phase I, first-in-human, multicenter, open-label dose-escalation trial of ivuxolimab. Adults with locally advanced or metastatic head and neck squamous cell, hepatocellular, melanoma or renal cell carcinoma were enrolled in the trial. CD4+ and CD8+ T cells were sorted separately from peripheral blood before TCR sequencing. The CDR3 numbers 13 residues from cysteine through phenylalanine. Here the CDR3 DNA is all that survives: 39 bases in frame from base 1. V was cut back by 5 bases and J by 1 base, leaving a gap of 8 bases between them. The germline V gene gives CDR1 as MGHDK and CDR2 as SYGVNS.

This receptor was obtained from an adult with an advanced solid tumor such as melanoma, head and neck, liver or kidney cancer. The rearrangement combines TRBV25-1 with TRBJ2-5; the D gene identity is not certain. This specimen was CD4+ or CD8+ T cells sorted from blood, taken in a trial of the OX40 agonist ivuxolimab. The CDR3: CASSLNSQETQYF. The DNA is as follows: TGTGCCAGCAGTCTAAACAGCCAAGAGACCCAGTACTTC.